This section outlines one TCR beta chain sequence together with its context. The data stem from a study of blood T cell repertoires in COVID-19. Study summary: Researchers got acute and convalescent COVID-19 samples from the United States, Italy and Spain. The analysed material was cDNA or gDNA that came from T cells, B-cell-depleted T cells, or PBMCs.

Profiled with immunoSEQ multiplex PCR; TCRdb holds only in-frame clones, not every one. The repertoire consists of 50,000 to 70,000 clones, with 70% to 85% occurring once and the leading ten covering around 5.9%. The CDR3 is 14 residues long. Germline V CDR1 and CDR2: SGDLS, YYNGEE. V was pared by 0 bases and J by 0 bases, with 4 bases between. The receptor's source is a woman aged 60-75 years with acute or convalescent COVID-19. The genes are TRBV9 and TRBJ2-4; D ambiguous. Material: peripheral blood. CDR3 residues: CASSVGEAKNIQYF. The CDR3 coding sequence is TGTGCCAGCAGCGTAGGCGAAGCCAAAAACATTCAGTACTTC.